The rows below give T cell receptor beta chains drawn from one sample of a study of shared T cell receptors in the human thymus. Only in-frame clones appear in the TCRdb table, and some are missing; sequencing was by immunoSEQ multiplex PCR. This repertoire shows hundreds of thousands of clones, around 82% found once; its top ten account for 0.01% to 0.015%. The data also belong to a second study, concerning human thymus T cells.

Input material: thymocytes. All receptors derive from a boy younger than two with a congenital heart defect. The CDR3 runs from the conserved cysteine through the conserved F or W. A D gene is named only where the DNA matches it firmly. Some rows have no size entry. The others give once, few or many, or a class for an expanded clone.

d_call j_call cdr3_length clone_size v_call cdr3_aa cdr3_nt
NA TRBJ2-2 15 NA TRBV25-1 CASSELDSNTGELFF TGTGCCAGCAGTGAACTGGACAGCAACACCGGGGAGCTGTTTTTT
TRBD2 TRBJ2-2 16 NA TRBV11-2 CASSGGLAGANGELFF TGTGCCAGCAGCGGGGGACTAGCGGGGGCCAACGGGGAGCTGTTTTTT
TRBD1 TRBJ2-5 17 once TRBV7-2 CASSLGSPGQGRETQYF TGTGCCAGCAGCTTAGGTTCGCCGGGACAGGGAAGGGAGACCCAGTACTTC
NA TRBJ2-3 18 NA TRBV19 CASSMGGVDPRGTDTQYF TGTGCCAGTAGTATGGGTGGAGTAGATCCGAGAGGGACAGATACGCAGTATTTT
TRBD2 TRBJ2-2 15 NA TRBV5-1 CASSWQRERHGELFF TGCGCCAGCAGCTGGCAGCGGGAGCGTCACGGGGAGCTGTTTTTT
TRBD1 TRBJ2-7 13 NA TRBV19 CASSQTGGYEQYF TGTGCCAGTAGCCAGACAGGGGGCTACGAGCAGTACTTC
TRBD2 TRBJ2-7 15 NA TRBV18 CASSPPGTRSYEQYF TGTGCCAGCTCACCCCCCGGGACTAGATCCTACGAGCAGTACTTC
TRBD2 TRBJ2-7 15 NA TRBV19 CASSTGLAEPYEQYF TGTGCCAGTAGTACGGGACTAGCGGAGCCCTACGAGCAGTACTTC
NA TRBJ2-7 15 few TRBV27 CASSPNFRASPKPGF TGTGCCAGCAGTCCCAATTTCCGTGCTAGCCCAAAGCCAGGCTTC
TRBD2 TRBJ2-1 18 once TRBV4-1 CASSQDIGSGSLYNEQFF TGCGCCAGCAGCCAAGATATTGGTAGCGGGAGTCTCTACAATGAGCAGTTCTTC
NA TRBJ2-3 14 few TRBV5-6 CASSFLTGRDTQYF TGTGCCAGCAGCTTCTTAACAGGGCGTGATACGCAGTATTTT
NA TRBJ1-1 14 few TRBV28 CASTWSVMNTEAFF TGTGCCAGCACCTGGAGTGTAATGAACACTGAAGCTTTCTTT
TRBD2 TRBJ2-3 14 few TRBV29-1 CSVEEREPTDTQYF TGCAGCGTTGAGGAGCGGGAGCCCACAGATACGCAGTATTTT
NA TRBJ1-1 11 once TRBV20-1 CSAPRRSEAFF TGCAGTGCCCCCCGGCGGAGTGAAGCTTTCTTT
TRBD2 TRBJ2-5 16 NA TRBV7-8 CASSYPIAGARETQYF TGTGCCAGCAGCTACCCCATAGCGGGAGCTAGGGAGACCCAGTACTTC
NA TRBJ2-5 14 NA TRBV6-1 CASNRDSRRETQYF TGTGCCAGCAACCGGGACTCCCGAAGAGAGACCCAGTACTTC
TRBD2 TRBJ2-7 13 once TRBV6-6 CASSPGGASEQYF TGTGCCAGCAGCCCCGGGGGGGCTAGCGAGCAGTACTTC
TRBD1 TRBJ2-5 15 NA TRBV6-1 CASSRYRGRGETQYF TGTGCCAGCAGTCGATACAGGGGGCGAGGAGAGACCCAGTACTTC
TRBD2 TRBJ2-2 15 NA TRBV11-1 CASSLKLAGTGELFF TGTGCCAGCAGCTTAAAACTAGCGGGCACCGGGGAGCTGTTTTTT
TRBD1 TRBJ1-1 11 NA TRBV2 CARPGGLEAFF TGTGCCCGGCCAGGGGGGTTGGAGGCTTTCTTT
NA TRBJ2-6 22 once TRBV14 CASSQDPLVRTEMISGANVLTF TGTGCCAGCAGCCAAGACCCTCTGGTACGGACAGAGATGATCTCTGGGGCCAACGTCCTGACTTTC
TRBD1 TRBJ1-6 15 NA TRBV28 CASSSQTGYNSPLHF TGTGCCAGCAGTTCCCAGACAGGGTATAATTCACCCCTCCACTTT
NA TRBJ2-5 18 NA TRBV4-3 CASSQILTSGQKEETQYF TGCGCCAGCAGCCAGATACTAACCTCGGGACAAAAGGAAGAGACCCAGTACTTC
NA TRBJ2-3 17 NA TRBV9 CASSGRLAPESTDTQYF TGTGCCAGCAGCGGACGACTTGCGCCGGAAAGCACAGATACGCAGTATTTT
TRBD1 TRBJ2-1 18 few TRBV6-1 CASSDHQLRTGVNNEQFF TGTGCCAGCAGTGACCATCAGCTTAGGACAGGGGTTAACAATGAGCAGTTCTTC
TRBD2 TRBJ2-1 19 once TRBV15 CATSRGLAEAACSYNEQFF TGTGCCACCAGCCGAGGACTAGCGGAGGCAGCTTGCTCCTACAATGAGCAGTTCTTC
NA TRBJ2-7 15 NA TRBV27 CASSLTGPLSYEQYF TGTGCCAGCAGTTTAACAGGGCCCCTTTCCTACGAGCAGTACTTC
NA TRBJ2-3 15 NA TRBV10-3 CAISEGGGPKDTQYF TGTGCCATCAGTGAAGGGGGAGGGCCAAAAGATACGCAGTATTTT
TRBD1 TRBJ2-7 14 few TRBV19 CASSAKDRGYEQYF TGTGCCAGTAGTGCAAAGGACAGGGGATACGAGCAGTACTTC
TRBD2 TRBJ2-1 15 NA TRBV6-5 CASRPAGEIDNEQFF TGTGCCAGCAGACCAGCGGGAGAGATCGACAATGAGCAGTTCTTC
TRBD1 TRBJ1-1 14 NA TRBV7-2 CASSSDRGWTEAFF TGTGCCAGCAGCTCCGACAGGGGATGGACTGAAGCTTTCTTT
NA TRBJ2-1 11 NA TRBV10-3 CAISATTEQFF TGTGCCATCAGTGCGACTACTGAGCAGTTCTTC
TRBD1 TRBJ1-5 14 NA TRBV5-1 CASSLGQGDQPQHF TGCGCCAGCAGCTTGGGGCAGGGGGACCAGCCCCAGCATTTT
NA TRBJ2-7 14 NA TRBV14 CASSQDSGGYEQYF TGTGCCAGCAGCCAAGACTCAGGGGGGTACGAGCAGTACTTC
NA TRBJ2-3 13 NA TRBV2 CASSKLDSATQYF TGTGCCAGCAGTAAATTGGACTCAGCTACGCAGTATTTT
TRBD2 TRBJ2-1 16 few TRBV30 CAWRPRLAGRYNEQFF TGTGCCTGGAGGCCTAGACTAGCGGGAAGGTACAATGAGCAGTTCTTC
TRBD2 TRBJ2-3 20 NA TRBV28 CASSPPNTNNTSGGTDTQYF TGTGCCAGCAGTCCACCAAACACCAACAATACTAGCGGCGGCACAGATACGCAGTATTTT
TRBD1 TRBJ1-5 15 NA TRBV28 CASSSRDRINQPQHF TGTGCCAGCAGCAGCCGGGACAGGATAAATCAGCCCCAGCATTTT
NA TRBJ2-1 12 NA TRBV7-6 CASSLQGYEQFF TGTGCCAGCAGCCTTCAGGGCTATGAGCAGTTCTTC
NA TRBJ1-3 19 NA TRBV29-1 CSVEGGDADTLEAGNTIYF TGCAGCGTTGAAGGAGGCGACGCAGATACGTTAGAGGCTGGAAACACCATATATTTT
NA TRBJ2-2 17 NA TRBV5-6 CASSSCTRRANTGELFF TGTGCCAGCAGCTCCTGCACTCGGCGGGCGAACACCGGGGAGCTGTTTTTT
NA TRBJ2-3 16 NA TRBV7-7 CASSLATGFVTDTQYF TGTGCTAGCAGCTTAGCAACAGGGTTCGTCACAGATACGCAGTATTTT
NA TRBJ2-7 14 NA TRBV7-9 CASSLDPGDEEQYF TGTGCCAGCAGCTTAGACCCGGGAGATGAGGAGCAGTACTTC
NA TRBJ2-5 14 few TRBV5-1 CASRATVTQETQYF TGCGCCAGCAGAGCTACAGTGACCCAAGAGACCCAGTACTTC
TRBD2 TRBJ2-3 20 NA TRBV4-3 CASSSVNGGEGAGGADTQYF TGCGCCAGCAGCTCCGTTAACGGTGGCGAAGGGGCGGGAGGGGCAGATACGCAGTATTTT
TRBD1 TRBJ2-7 16 NA TRBV7-7 CASSHTVQGDSYEQYF TGTGCTAGCAGCCATACCGTACAGGGGGATTCCTACGAGCAGTACTTC
TRBD1 TRBJ2-7 15 NA TRBV6-5 CASSFGTGSSYEQYF TGTGCCAGCAGCTTCGGGACAGGGTCCTCCTACGAGCAGTACTTC
NA TRBJ2-7 14 NA TRBV5-1 CASSLSQGGYEQYF TGCGCCAGCAGCTTGTCACAGGGCGGCTACGAGCAGTACTTC
NA TRBJ2-1 12 few TRBV5-6 CASSRVGDEQFF TGTGCCAGCAGCCGAGTGGGCGATGAGCAGTTCTTC
NA TRBJ1-1 13 NA TRBV4-3 CASSPRVNTEAFF TGCGCCAGCAGCCCGAGAGTGAACACTGAAGCTTTCTTT
TRBD1 TRBJ1-2 13 NA TRBV29-1 CSAPTGEGYGYTF TGCAGCGCCCCGACAGGGGAGGGCTATGGCTACACCTTC
NA TRBJ2-4 14 few TRBV19 CASRRQEPAGIQYF TGTGCCAGTAGGAGACAGGAACCCGCCGGAATTCAGTACTTC
NA TRBJ2-1 15 NA TRBV15 CATSRDRDTHNEQFF TGTGCCACCAGCAGAGACAGGGACACTCATAATGAGCAGTTCTTC
TRBD1 TRBJ2-7 15 NA TRBV30 CAWRGDRGQAYEQYF TGTGCCTGGAGGGGGGACCGGGGACAGGCCTACGAGCAGTACTTC